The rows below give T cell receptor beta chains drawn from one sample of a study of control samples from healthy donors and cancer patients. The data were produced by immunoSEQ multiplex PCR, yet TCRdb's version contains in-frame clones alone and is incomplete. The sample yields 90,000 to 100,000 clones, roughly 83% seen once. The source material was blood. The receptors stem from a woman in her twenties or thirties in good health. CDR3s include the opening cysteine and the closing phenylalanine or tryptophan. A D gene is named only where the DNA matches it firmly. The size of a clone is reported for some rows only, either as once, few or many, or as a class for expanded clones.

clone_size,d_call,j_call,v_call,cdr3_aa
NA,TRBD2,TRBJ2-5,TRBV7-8,CASSLSPSGGGETQYF
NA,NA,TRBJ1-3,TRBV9,CASTGGSSGNTIYF
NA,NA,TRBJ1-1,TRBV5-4,CASSLRGGKNTEAFF
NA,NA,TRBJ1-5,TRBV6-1,CASSEATGSNQPQHF
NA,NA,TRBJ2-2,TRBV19,CASSINPLAGELFF
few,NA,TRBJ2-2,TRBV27,CASNRRRTVNTGELFF
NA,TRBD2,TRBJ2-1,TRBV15,CATSGDSGGSNEQFF
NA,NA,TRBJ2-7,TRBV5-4,CASSLEGEQYF
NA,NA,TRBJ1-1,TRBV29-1,CSAQQGYTEAFF
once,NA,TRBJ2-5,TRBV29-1,CSAGLQETQYF
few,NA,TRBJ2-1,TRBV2,CASSDRLGNEQFF
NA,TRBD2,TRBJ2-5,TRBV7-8,CASSRTSGGGGETQYF
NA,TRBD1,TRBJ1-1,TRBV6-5,CASARQGSNTEAFF
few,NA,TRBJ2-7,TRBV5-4,CASSLDGGPYEQYF
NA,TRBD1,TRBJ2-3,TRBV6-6,CASSNVAGGPDTQYF
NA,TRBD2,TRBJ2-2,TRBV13,CASSPGLANTGELFF
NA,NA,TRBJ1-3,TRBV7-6,CASSAQTGALLNTIYF
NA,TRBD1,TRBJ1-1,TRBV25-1,CASSGPGQGATEAFF
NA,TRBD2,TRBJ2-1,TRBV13,CASSLYGLAGVYNEQFF
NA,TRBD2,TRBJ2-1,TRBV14,CASSQGTSGLNEQFF
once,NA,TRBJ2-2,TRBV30,CAWTNLRGRGAYQPGELFF
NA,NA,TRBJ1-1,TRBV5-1,CASSLNPNTEAFF
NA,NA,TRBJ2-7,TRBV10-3,CAISESVSSNEQYF
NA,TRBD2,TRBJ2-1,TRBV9,CASSEIAGGPYNEQFF